This passage covers 21 T cell receptor beta chains from one sample sequenced in a study of blood T cells in healthy people across ages. The second PCR ran roughly 6 to 11 cycles with a sample-barcoded 5' primer and J-beta primers. In TCRdb, the 5' RACE reads were re-called with MiXCR into one record per CDR3 protein. The sample holds more than 500,000 distinct CDR3 sequences, about 29% seen once. The same sample was also used in a study of T cells of mothers and their children.

Specimen: blood. The receptors stem from a boy aged 2-9 years in good health.

This rearrangement joins TRBV7-9 to TRBJ1-1; tentative D call: TRBD1 (6 bases). V dropped 5 bases and J dropped 5 bases, with 12 bases sitting between them. The CDR3 runs 13 residues. The germline gives CDR1 SEHNR, CDR2 FQNEAQ (reference sequence). The CDR3 nucleotides read TGTGCCAGCAGCCCGATGGGGGCGACTGAAGCTTTCTTT. Its protein product is CASSPMGATEAFF.

This clonotype has a handful of counts. The chain combines TRBV21-1 with TRBJ2-4. TRBV21-1 is marked as a pseudogene. This CDR3 comprises 17 residues. CDR3 DNA sequence: TGTGCCAGCAGCAAAGGGAATTCTGGAAGGATCAAAAACATTCAGTACTTC. Translated, it gives CASSKGNSGRIKNIQYF.

This clonotype was seen a few times. The rearrangement joins TRBV20-1 to TRBJ2-5, with 7 bases that match TRBD2. This CDR3 contains 15 residues. J gave up 13 bases and V 1 base, and 18 bases lay outside the gene matches. Germline lookup yields CDR1 DFQATT and CDR2 SNEGSKA (reference sequence). CDR3 protein: CSARGGGGSTYERYF. In DNA, the CDR3 is TGCAGTGCTAGAGGGGGCGGGGGATCTACCTACGAGCGGTACTTC.

This clonotype showed up just a few times. The chain recombines TRBV29-1 with TRBJ2-7, with D tentatively TRBD1 or TRBD2 (5 bases each). CDR1 and CDR2 (germline): SQVTM, ANQGSEA. This CDR3 region has 13 residues. Trimming removed 4 bases at V and 2 bases at J, with 12 bases between. The chain's CDR3 is CSVGRGAAYEQYF. The CDR3 DNA reads TGCAGCGTTGGAAGGGGAGCGGCCTACGAGCAGTACTTC.

This chain connects TRBV2 to TRBJ2-6, with D unresolved. Per the germline V gene, CDR1 is SNHLY and CDR2 is FYNNEI. This CDR3 contains 14 residues. V lost 4 bases and J lost 4, with 8 bases in between. The CDR3 sequence: CASSARGGANVLTF. DNA for the CDR3: TGTGCCAGCAGTGCCCGAGGCGGGGCCAACGTCCTGACTTTC.

This clonotype was detected only a few times. The chain has TRBV20-1 and TRBJ1-2; D unresolved. Trimming took off 0 bases at V and 4 bases at J, with 9 bases between the two ends. The CDR3 totals 13 residues. The germline gives CDR1 DFQATT, CDR2 SNEGSKA (reference sequence). This chain's CDR3 is CSARDSLTYGYTF. The CDR3 DNA is TGCAGTGCTAGAGATTCTTTAACCTATGGCTACACCTTC.

This chain links TRBV12-3 or TRBV12-4 with TRBJ1-5; no firm D call. This CDR3 is 13 amino acids long. Trimming left V 5 bases short and J 9 bases short, with 14 bases between. The CDR3 region has the DNA TGTGCCAGCAGTACCACCGGCGGAACGCCCCAGCATTTT. Protein: CASSTTGGTPQHF.

The rearrangement joins TRBV20-1 to TRBJ2-1; a possible D gene is TRBD1 (5 bases). This CDR3 comprises 13 residues. Looked up from germline, CDR1 is DFQATT and CDR2 is SNEGSKA (reference sequence). V dropped 1 base and J dropped 8 bases, with 12 bases sitting between them. CDR3 nucleotide sequence: TGCAGTGCTAGAGTCGGTAGCAGGGATGAGCAGTTCTTC. Its translation is CSARVGSRDEQFF.

V usage is TRBV5-1 and J usage is TRBJ2-5; 9 bases line up with TRBD1. Gene TRBJ2-7 matches the end of the DNA better, so the J call may be wrong. The germline V gene encodes CDR1 SGHRS and CDR2 YFSETQ. The CDR3 consists of 15 residues. The chain's CDR3 is CASTDRDRASYEQYF. DNA of the CDR3: TGCGCCAGCACTGACCGGGACAGGGCCTCCTACGAGCAGTACTTC.

The CDR3 protein is CSARDQERGRNYGYTF. Here the CDR3 DNA reads TGCAGTGCTAGAGACCAAGAGAGGGGGCGCAACTATGGCTACACCTTC. The rearrangement links TRBV20-1 to TRBJ1-2, with TRBD1 matching over 7 bases. After removal of 0 bases from V and 2 bases from J, the junction contained 9 bases not matched to a gene. Germline-derived CDR1 and CDR2 are DFQATT and SNEGSKA (reference sequence). This CDR3 contains 16 residues.

V gene TRBV5-5 combines with J gene TRBJ1-5; TRBD1 agrees at 9 bases. The germline V gene encodes CDR1 SGHKS and CDR2 YYEKEE (reference sequence). V shed 4 bases and J 4 bases; nucleotides not matched to a gene: 3. The CDR3 is 14 residues long. The CDR3 DNA reads TGTGCCAGCAGCACGACAGGGGGGAATCAGCCCCAGCATTTT. Translated: CASSTTGGNQPQHF.

This clonotype was detected ten times or more. The chain links TRBV6-2 or TRBV6-3 to TRBJ2-7, with 7 nucleotides matching TRBD1. J was trimmed by 2 bases and V by 1 base; bases with no gene match: 14. The CDR3 is made up of 18 amino acids. Per the germline V gene, CDR1 is MNHEY and CDR2 is SVGEGT. The CDR3 bases are TGTGCCAGCAGTTACTTCCAGTGGCCCGGGACAGATCCCTACGAGCAGTACTTC. This translates into CASSYFQWPGTDPYEQYF.

Worth noting for this clonotype: An end of the junction differs from the germline gene, which may be a read error. This sequence joins TRBV5-6 and TRBJ2-3; no definite D call. This CDR3 is built from 11 residues. CDR1 is SGHDT, CDR2 YYEEEE, per germline. CDR3 nucleotides: TGTGCCAGCAGCTTGGCAGATGCGCAGTATTTT. Translated: CASSLADAQYF.

The chain has TRBV5-1 and TRBJ2-5; D uncertain. This CDR3 region has 12 residues. Per the germline V gene, CDR1 is SGHRS and CDR2 is YFSETQ. Trimming left V 4 bases short and J 2 bases short, with 6 bases between. The CDR3 sequence is CASSTKQETQYF. Here the CDR3 DNA reads TGCGCCAGCAGCACAAAACAAGAGACCCAGTACTTC.

V gene TRBV18 combines with J gene TRBJ2-1; 7 bases are a match to TRBD2. V lost 3 bases and J lost 0; bases outside the gene matches: 5. The CDR3 extends over 16 amino acids. Germline-derived CDR1 and CDR2 are KGHSH and LQKENI. This CDR3 is CASSPVGRDSYNEQFF. The CDR3 DNA is TGTGCCAGCTCACCGGTTGGGAGGGACTCCTACAATGAGCAGTTCTTC.

The genes are TRBV7-2 and TRBJ2-1, with TRBD2 identical over 10 bases. This CDR3 region has 17 residues. The germline CDR1 and CDR2 sequences are SGHTA and FQGNSA. The V gene end was trimmed by 0 bases and the J gene end by 7 bases; junction bases not matched to a gene: 9. CDR3 bases: TGTGCCAGCAGCTTAGCATCTCGGCTAGCGGGGGATAATGAGCAGTTCTTC. Amino acid sequence: CASSLASRLAGDNEQFF. Combining the CDR3 with reference TRBV7-2 and TRBJ2-1 gives the whole variable domain GAGVSQSPSNKVTEKGKDVELRCDPISGHTALYWYRQSLGQGLEFLIYFQGNSAPDKSGLPSDRFSAERTGGSVSTLTIQRTQQEDSAVYLCASSLASRLAGDNEQFFGPGTRLTVL.

The chain employs TRBV6-5 and TRBJ1-4; 7 nucleotides match TRBD1. Trimming cost V 6 bases and J 5 bases; bases outside gene matches: 6. CDR3 length: 14 residues. Germline-derived CDR1 and CDR2 are MNHEY and SVGAGI. This CDR3 is CASSPGQRNEKLFF. The CDR3 DNA sequence: TGTGCCAGCAGCCCGGGACAGCGAAATGAAAAACTGTTTTTT.

J is TRBJ2-5 and V is TRBV5-5; 12 bases map to TRBD2. V lost 0 bases to trimming and J lost 5 bases; unmatched junction nucleotides: 5. Germline V gene lookup returns CDR1 SGHKS and CDR2 YYEKEE (reference sequence). The CDR3 runs to 16 residues. The CDR3 nucleotides are TGTGCCAGCAGCTTGGTGGCTAGCGGGAGGGCTGAGACCCAGTACTTC. Protein product: CASSLVASGRAETQYF.

This clonotype has only a few counts. The chain joins TRBV12-3 or TRBV12-4 to TRBJ1-1, with D perhaps matching TRBD1 (5 bases). Trimming left V 5 bases short and J 1 base short, with 11 bases between. The CDR3 spans 14 residues. The CDR3 loop is CASSRGRRNTEAFF. DNA for the CDR3: TGTGCCAGCAGTAGGGGACGGAGGAACACTGAAGCTTTCTTT.

This rearrangement joins TRBV5-1 to TRBJ2-3, with D maybe TRBD1 (8 bases). The CDR3 consists of 17 residues. CDR1 SGHRS and CDR2 YFSETQ come from the germline V gene. Trimming removed 4 bases at V and 2 bases at J, with 20 bases between. The CDR3, as DNA: TGCGCCAGCAGCCTGAAAGCGGGACAGGCCTCCACAGATACGCAGTATTTT. Encoded protein: CASSLKAGQASTDTQYF.

The chain is built from TRBV27 and TRBJ2-5, with a possible D match to TRBD1 (6 bases). Germline V gene sequence: CDR1 MNHEY, CDR2 SMNVEV (reference sequence). The CDR3 has 17 amino acids. V was trimmed by 1 base and J by 0 bases, leaving 15 bases between them. The CDR3 here is CASSLFGTTLHQETQYF. The CDR3 region has the DNA TGTGCCAGCAGTTTATTTGGGACAACTCTTCACCAAGAGACCCAGTACTTC.